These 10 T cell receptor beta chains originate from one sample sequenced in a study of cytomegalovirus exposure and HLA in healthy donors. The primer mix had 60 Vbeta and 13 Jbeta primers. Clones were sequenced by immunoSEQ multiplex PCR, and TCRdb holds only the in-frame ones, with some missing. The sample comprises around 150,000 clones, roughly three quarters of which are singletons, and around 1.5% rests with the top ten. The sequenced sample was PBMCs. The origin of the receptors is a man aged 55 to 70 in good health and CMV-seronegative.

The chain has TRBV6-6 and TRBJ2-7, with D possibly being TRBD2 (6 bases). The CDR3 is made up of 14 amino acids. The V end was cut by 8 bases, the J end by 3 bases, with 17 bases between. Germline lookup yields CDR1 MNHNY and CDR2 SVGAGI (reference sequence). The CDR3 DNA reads TGTGCCAGCTCACCTTCCGGGAGAAACTACGAGCAGTACTTC. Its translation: CASSPSGRNYEQYF.

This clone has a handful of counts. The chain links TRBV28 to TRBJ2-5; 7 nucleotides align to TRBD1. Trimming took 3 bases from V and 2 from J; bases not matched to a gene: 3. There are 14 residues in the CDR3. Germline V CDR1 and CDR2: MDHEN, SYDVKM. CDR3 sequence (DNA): TGTGCCAGCAGTTTTTGGGACAGACAAGAGACCCAGTACTTC. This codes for CASSFWDRQETQYF.

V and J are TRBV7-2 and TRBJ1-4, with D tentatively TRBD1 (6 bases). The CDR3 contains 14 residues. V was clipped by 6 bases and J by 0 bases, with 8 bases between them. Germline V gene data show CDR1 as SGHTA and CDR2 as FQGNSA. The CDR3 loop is CASRSGATNEKLFF. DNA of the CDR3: TGTGCCAGCAGATCAGGGGCAACTAATGAAAAACTGTTTTTT.

CDR3 protein: CASSQEFYRGIGDNEQFF. Written as DNA, the CDR3 is TGCGCCAGCAGCCAAGAATTTTACCGCGGGATAGGGGACAATGAGCAGTTCTTC. V usage is TRBV4-3 and J usage is TRBJ2-1, with D perhaps matching TRBD2 (6 bases). Germline CDR1 reads LGHNA; CDR2 reads YSLEER. V was clipped by 0 bases and J by 5 bases, with 20 bases between them. This CDR3 comprises 18 residues.

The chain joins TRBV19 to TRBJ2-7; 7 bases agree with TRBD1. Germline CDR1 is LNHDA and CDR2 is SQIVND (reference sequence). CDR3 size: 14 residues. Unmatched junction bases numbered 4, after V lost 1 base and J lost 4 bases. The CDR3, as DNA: TGTGCCAGTAGTATAGTTCACAGGGGTTACGAGCAGTACTTC. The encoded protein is CASSIVHRGYEQYF.

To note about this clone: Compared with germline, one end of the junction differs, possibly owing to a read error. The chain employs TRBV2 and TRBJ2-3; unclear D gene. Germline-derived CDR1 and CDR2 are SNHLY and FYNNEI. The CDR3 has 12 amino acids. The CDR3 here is CASSQSRDAQYF. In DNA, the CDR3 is TGTGCCAGCAGTCAGTCTAGAGATGCGCAGTATTTT.

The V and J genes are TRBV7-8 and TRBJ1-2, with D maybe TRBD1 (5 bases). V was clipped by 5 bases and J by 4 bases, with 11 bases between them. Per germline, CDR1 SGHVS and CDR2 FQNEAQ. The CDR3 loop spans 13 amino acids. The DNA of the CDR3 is TGTGCCAGCAGCACTCTGGGGGGCTATGGCTACACCTTC. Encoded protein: CASSTLGGYGYTF. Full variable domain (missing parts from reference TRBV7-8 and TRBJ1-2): GAGVSQSPRYKVAKRGQDVALRCDPISGHVSLFWYQQALGQGPEFLTYFQNEAQLDKSGLPSDRFFAERPEGSVSTLKIQRTQQEDSAVYLCASSTLGGYGYTFGSGTRLTVV.

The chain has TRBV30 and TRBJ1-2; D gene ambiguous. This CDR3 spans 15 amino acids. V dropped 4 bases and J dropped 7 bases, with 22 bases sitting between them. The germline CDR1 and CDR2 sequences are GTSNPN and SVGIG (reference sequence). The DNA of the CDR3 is TGTGCCTGGACCCTGGATACCCGGCTAGGTGGTGGCTACACCTTC. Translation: CAWTLDTRLGGGYTF.

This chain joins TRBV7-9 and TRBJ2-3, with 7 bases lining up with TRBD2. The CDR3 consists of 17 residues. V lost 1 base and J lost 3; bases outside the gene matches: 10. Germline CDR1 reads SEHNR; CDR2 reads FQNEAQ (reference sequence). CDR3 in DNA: TGTGCCAGCAGCTTAGAGGGAGGGGTGGGGTTTACAGATACGCAGTATTTT. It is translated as CASSLEGGVGFTDTQYF.

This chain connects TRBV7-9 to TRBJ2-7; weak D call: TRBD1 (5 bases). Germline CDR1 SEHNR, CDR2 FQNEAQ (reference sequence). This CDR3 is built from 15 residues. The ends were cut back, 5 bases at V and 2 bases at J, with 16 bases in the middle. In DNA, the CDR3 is TGTGCCAGCAGCGGAAGGCTTGACAGAGCCTACGAGCAGTACTTC. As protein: CASSGRLDRAYEQYF. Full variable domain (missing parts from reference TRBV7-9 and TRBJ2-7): DTGVSQNPRHKITKRGQNVTFRCDPISEHNRLYWYRQTLGQGPEFLTYFQNEAQLEKSRLLSDRFSAERPKGSFSTLEIQRTEQGDSAMYLCASSGRLDRAYEQYFGPGTRLTVT.